Sequencing of this TCR beta chain was carried out in a study of cytomegalovirus exposure and HLA in healthy donors. Turning to the study itself: Among the 370 or so donors who were genotyped, about 79% fell in the genetic ancestry cluster that is associated with self-reported Caucasian donors. Study-wide results and caveats: Presence/absence analyses assumed roughly uniform sequencing depth across donors.

Primers for the PCR totalled 60 Vbeta and 13 Jbeta. Sequenced by immunoSEQ multiplex PCR; TCRdb stores in-frame clones only, minus some. The sample includes 150,000 to 190,000 clones, around 80% of them seen just once. Germline CDR1 SGHTA, CDR2 FQGNSA. V was trimmed by 0 bases and J by 5 bases, leaving 6 bases between them. The CDR3 spans 13 residues. About this clone: Its antigen remains unidentified. Other nucleotide sequences from this sample produce the same CDR3.

V usage is TRBV7-2 and J usage is TRBJ2-3; maybe TRBD1 (5 bases). This receptor was taken from a young man in good health and CMV-seronegative. Input material: PBMCs. CDR3 coding DNA: TGTGCCAGCAGCTTAGCAGGGGAAGATACGCAGTATTTT. It specifies CASSLAGEDTQYF.